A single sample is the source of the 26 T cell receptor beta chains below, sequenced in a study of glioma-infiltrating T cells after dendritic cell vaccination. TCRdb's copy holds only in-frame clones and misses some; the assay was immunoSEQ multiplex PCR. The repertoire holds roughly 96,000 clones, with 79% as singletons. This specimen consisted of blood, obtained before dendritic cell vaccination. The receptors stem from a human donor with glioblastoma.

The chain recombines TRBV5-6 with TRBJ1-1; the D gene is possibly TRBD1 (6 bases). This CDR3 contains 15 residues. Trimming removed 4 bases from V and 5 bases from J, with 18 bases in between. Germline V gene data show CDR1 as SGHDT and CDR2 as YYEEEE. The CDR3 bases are TGTGCCAGCAGCCCGGGACGACCTAGGGGGACTGAAGCTTTCTTT. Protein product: CASSPGRPRGTEAFF.

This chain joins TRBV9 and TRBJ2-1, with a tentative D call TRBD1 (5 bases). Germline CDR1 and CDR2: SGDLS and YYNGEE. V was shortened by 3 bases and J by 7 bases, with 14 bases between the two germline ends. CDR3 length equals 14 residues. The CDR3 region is CASSAWGAWNEQFF. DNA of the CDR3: TGTGCCAGCAGCGCTTGGGGCGCCTGGAATGAGCAGTTCTTC.

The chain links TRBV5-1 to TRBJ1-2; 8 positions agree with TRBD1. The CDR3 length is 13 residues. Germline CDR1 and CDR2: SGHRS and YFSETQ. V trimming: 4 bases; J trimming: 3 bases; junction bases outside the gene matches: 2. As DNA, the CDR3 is TGCGCCAGCAGCGTGGACAGGGACTATGGCTACACCTTC. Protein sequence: CASSVDRDYGYTF.

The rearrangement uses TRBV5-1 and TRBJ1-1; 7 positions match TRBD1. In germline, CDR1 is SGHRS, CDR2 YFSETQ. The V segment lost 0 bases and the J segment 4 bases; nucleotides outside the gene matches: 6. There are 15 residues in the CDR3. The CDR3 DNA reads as TGCGCCAGCAGCTTGGGAGGGACAGACGTCACTGAAGCTTTCTTT. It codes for CASSLGGTDVTEAFF.

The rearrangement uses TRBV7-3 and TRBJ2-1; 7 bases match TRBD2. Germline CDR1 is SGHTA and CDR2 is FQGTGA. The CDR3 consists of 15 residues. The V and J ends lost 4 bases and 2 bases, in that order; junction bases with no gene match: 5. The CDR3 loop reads CASSYGLVTYNEQFF. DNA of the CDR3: TGTGCCAGCAGCTATGGACTAGTTACCTACAATGAGCAGTTCTTC.

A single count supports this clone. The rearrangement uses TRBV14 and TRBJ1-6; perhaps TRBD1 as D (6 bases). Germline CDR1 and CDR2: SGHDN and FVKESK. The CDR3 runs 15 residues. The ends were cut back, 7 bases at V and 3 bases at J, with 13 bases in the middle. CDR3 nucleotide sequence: TGTGCCAGCAACAAGGACAGTATCTATAATTCACCCCTCCACTTT. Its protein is CASNKDSIYNSPLHF. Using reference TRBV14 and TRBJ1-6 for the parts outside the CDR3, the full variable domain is EAGVTQFPSHSVIEKGQTVTLRCDPISGHDNLYWYRRVMGKEIKFLLHFVKESKQDESGMPNNRFLAERTGGTYSTLKVQPAELEDSGVYFCASNKDSIYNSPLHFGNGTRLTVT.

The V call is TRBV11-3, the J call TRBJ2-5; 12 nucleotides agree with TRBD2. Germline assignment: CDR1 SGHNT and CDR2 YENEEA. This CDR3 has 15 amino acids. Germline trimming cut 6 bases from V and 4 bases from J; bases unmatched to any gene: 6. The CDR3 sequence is CASSRGGLAGETQYF. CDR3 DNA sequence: TGTGCCAGCAGTAGGGGGGGACTAGCGGGAGAGACCCAGTACTTC.

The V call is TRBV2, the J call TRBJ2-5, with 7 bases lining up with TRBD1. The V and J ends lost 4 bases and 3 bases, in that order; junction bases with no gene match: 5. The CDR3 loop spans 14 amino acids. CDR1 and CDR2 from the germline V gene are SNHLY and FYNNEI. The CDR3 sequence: CASSVGTVEETQYF. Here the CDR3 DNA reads TGTGCCAGCAGTGTAGGGACAGTTGAAGAGACCCAGTACTTC.

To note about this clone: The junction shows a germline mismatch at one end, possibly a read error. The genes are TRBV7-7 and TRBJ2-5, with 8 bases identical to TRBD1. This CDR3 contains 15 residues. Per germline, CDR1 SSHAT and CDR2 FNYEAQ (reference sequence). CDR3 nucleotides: TGTGCTAGCAGCCGTGACAGGGGAAACCAAGAGACCCAGTACTTC. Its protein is CASSRDRGNQETQYF.

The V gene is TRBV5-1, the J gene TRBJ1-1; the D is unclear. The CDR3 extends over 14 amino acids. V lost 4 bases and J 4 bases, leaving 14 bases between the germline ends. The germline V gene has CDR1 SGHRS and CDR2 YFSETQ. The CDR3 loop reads CASSNFGAGTEAFF. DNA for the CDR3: TGCGCCAGCAGCAACTTCGGTGCCGGCACTGAAGCTTTCTTT.

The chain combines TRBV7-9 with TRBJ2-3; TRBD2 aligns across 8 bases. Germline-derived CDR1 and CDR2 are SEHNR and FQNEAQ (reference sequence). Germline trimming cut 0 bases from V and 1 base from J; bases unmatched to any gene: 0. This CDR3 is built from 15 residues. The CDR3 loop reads CASSLARGGTDTQYF. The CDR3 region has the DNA TGTGCCAGCAGCTTAGCGCGGGGGGGCACAGATACGCAGTATTTT.

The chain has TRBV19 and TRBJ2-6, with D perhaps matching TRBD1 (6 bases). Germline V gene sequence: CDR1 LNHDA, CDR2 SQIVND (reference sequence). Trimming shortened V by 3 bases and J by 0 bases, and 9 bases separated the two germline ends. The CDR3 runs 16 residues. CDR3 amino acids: CASSITRGSGANVLTF. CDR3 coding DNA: TGTGCCAGTAGTATCACCAGGGGCTCTGGGGCCAACGTCCTGACTTTC.

CDR3 residues: CASKGQGDSLDYTF. The CDR3 coding sequence is TGTGCCAGCAAAGGACAGGGGGATTCCCTCGACTACACCTTC. The J gene is TRBJ1-2, the V gene TRBV2; 10 nucleotides agree with TRBD1. V was pared by 7 bases and J by 10 bases, with 12 bases of the junction left unmatched. Germline V gives CDR1 SNHLY, CDR2 FYNNEI. The CDR3 sequence is 14 residues long. Using reference TRBV2 and TRBJ1-2 for the parts outside the CDR3, the full variable domain is EPEVTQTPSHQVTQMGQEVILRCVPISNHLYFYWYRQILGQKVEFLVSFYNNEISEKSEIFDDQFSVERPDGSNFTLKIRSTKLEDSAMYFCASKGQGDSLDYTFGSGTRLTVV.

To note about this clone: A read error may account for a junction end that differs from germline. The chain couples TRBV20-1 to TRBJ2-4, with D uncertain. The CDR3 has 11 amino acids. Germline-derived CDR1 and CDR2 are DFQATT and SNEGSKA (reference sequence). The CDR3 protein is CSARDESFQYF. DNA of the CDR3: TGCAGTGCCAGAGACGAGTCTTTTCAGTACTTC.

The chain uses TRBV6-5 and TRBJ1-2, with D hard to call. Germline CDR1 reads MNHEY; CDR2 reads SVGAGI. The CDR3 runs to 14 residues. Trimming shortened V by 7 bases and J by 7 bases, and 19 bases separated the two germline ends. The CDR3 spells CASNPTPRVPGYTF. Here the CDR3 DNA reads TGTGCCAGCAATCCCACCCCTCGGGTTCCTGGCTACACCTTC.

CDR3: CASSPQSYGYTF. The CDR3 bases are TGTGCCAGCAGTCCACAAAGCTATGGCTACACCTTC. The V call is TRBV6-6, the J call TRBJ1-2; D not certain. The CDR3 extends over 12 amino acids. Germline loops: CDR1 MNHNY, CDR2 SVGAGI (reference sequence). Trimming removed 5 bases at V and 4 bases at J, with 8 bases between.

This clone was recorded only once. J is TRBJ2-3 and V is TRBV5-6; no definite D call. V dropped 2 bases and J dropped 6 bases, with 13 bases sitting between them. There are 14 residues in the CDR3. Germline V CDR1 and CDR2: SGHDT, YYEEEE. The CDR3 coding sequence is TGTGCCAGCAGCTTCCTGTCCCCCTTGGATACGCAGTATTTT. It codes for CASSFLSPLDTQYF.

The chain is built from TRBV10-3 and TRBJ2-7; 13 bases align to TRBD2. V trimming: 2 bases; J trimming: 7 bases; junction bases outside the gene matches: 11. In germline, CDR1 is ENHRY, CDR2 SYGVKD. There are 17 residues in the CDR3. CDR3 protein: CAISEGLAGVGSGEQYF. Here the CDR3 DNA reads TGTGCCATCAGTGAGGGACTAGCGGGAGTGGGTTCGGGGGAGCAGTACTTC.

CDR3 sequence (DNA): TGCGCCAGCAGCTCCAGACAGGCGAGCAACACTGAAGCTTTCTTT. It specifies CASSSRQASNTEAFF. The V call is TRBV5-1, the J call TRBJ1-1; tentatively, D is TRBD1 (6 bases). V was trimmed by 3 bases and J by 2 bases, leaving 14 bases between them. The CDR3 contains 15 residues. Germline lookup yields CDR1 SGHRS and CDR2 YFSETQ.

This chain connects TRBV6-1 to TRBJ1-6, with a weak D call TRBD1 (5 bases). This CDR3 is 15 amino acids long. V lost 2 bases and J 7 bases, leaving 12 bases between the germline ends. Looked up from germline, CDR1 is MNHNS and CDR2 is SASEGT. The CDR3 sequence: CASSEYGGRNSPLHF. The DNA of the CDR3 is TGTGCCAGCAGTGAATACGGGGGTCGGAATTCACCCCTCCACTTT.

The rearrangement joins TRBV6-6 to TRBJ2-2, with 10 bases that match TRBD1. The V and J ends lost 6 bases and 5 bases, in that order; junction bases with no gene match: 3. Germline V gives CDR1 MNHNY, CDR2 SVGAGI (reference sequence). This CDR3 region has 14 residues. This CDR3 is CASSGQGGTGELFF. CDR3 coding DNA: TGTGCCAGCAGCGGACAGGGGGGGACCGGGGAGCTGTTTTTT.

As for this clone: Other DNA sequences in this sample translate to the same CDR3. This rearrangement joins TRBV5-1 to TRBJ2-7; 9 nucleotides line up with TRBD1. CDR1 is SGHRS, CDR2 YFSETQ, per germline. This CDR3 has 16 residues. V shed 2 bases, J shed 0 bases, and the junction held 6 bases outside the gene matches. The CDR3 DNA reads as TGCGCCAGCAGCTTAACCAGGACAGGGGCCTCCTACGAGCAGTACTTC. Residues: CASSLTRTGASYEQYF.

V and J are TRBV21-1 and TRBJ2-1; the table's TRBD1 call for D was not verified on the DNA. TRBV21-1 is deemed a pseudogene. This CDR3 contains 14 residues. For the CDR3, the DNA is TGTGCCAGCAGTCGGGACAGGCCCTACAATGAGCAGTTCTTC. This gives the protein CASSRDRPYNEQFF.

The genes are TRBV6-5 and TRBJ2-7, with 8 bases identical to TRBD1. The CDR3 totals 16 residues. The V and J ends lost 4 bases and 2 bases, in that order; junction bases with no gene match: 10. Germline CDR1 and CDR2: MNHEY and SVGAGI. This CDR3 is CASSSTGQGGPYEQYF. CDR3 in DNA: TGTGCCAGCAGTTCTACCGGACAGGGTGGGCCCTACGAGCAGTACTTC.

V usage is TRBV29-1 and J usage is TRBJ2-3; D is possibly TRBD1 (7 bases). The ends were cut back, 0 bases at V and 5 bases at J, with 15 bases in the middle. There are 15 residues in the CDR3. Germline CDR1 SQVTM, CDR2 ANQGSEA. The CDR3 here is CSVEDQNRGGDTQYF. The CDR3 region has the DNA TGCAGCGTTGAAGATCAGAACAGGGGAGGAGATACGCAGTATTTT.

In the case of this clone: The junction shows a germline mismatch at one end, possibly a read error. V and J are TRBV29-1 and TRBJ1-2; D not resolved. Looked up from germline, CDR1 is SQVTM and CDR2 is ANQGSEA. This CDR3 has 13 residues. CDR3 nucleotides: TGCGGCGTCTCGAACGACAAGTACTATGGCTACACCTTC. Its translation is CGVSNDKYYGYTF. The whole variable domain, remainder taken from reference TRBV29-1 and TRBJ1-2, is SAVISQKPSRDICQRGTSLTIQCQVDSQVTMMFWYRQQPGQSLTLIATANQGSEATYESGFVIDKFPISRPNLTFSTLTVSNMSPEDSSIYLCGVSNDKYYGYTFGSGTRLTVV.